This T cell receptor (beta chain) was obtained from a study of persistence of HIV-infected CD4 T cells. This was the immunoSEQ version 4 assay in survey mode. Data came from immunoSEQ multiplex PCR; TCRdb stores just in-frame clones and leaves some out. The sample holds about 36,000 clones, approximately 78% seen once. Germline CDR1 is MNHEY and CDR2 is SVGAGI. The CDR3 has 14 amino acids. V was clipped by 5 bases and J by 3 bases, with 12 bases between them. Concerning this clone: Its matching antigen is unknown.

An overlapping HIV-1 Gag peptide pool stimulated these cells at approximately 0.91 ug/peptide/mL. CD40L-negative CD69-negative CD45RO-high memory CD4+ T cells were sorted as populations depleted of antigen-responding cells. These HIV-1-infected adults initiated suppressive ART in chronic infection. Undetectable plasma HIV-1 RNA below 50 copies/mL lasted at least 4 years. Inclusion required CMV-positive serology and CD4+ counts above 400 cells/uL. CD8+ T cells were removed from PBMCs prior to stimulation. The TCR sequence derives from an adult with HIV. The donor label of this sample is uncertain. Sequencing was performed on cultured CD4+ T cells from PBMCs, taken from a patient who received antiretroviral therapy. This rearrangement joins TRBV6-5 to TRBJ2-3, with TRBD1 as a possible D gene (6 bases). The CDR3 spells CASSPSTGTDTQYF. DNA for the CDR3: TGTGCCAGCAGTCCATCGACAGGAACAGATACGCAGTATTTT.